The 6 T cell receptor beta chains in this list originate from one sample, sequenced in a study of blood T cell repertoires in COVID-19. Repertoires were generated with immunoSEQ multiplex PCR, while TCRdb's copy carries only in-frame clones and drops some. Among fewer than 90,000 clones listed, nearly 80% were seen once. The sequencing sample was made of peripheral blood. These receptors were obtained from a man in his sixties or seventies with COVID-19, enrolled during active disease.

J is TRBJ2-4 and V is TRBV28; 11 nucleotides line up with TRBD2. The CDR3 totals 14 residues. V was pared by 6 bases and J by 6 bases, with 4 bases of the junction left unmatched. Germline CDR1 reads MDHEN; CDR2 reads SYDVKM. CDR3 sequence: CASRPLAGGNIQYF. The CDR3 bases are TGTGCCAGCAGACCCCTAGCGGGGGGAAACATTCAGTACTTC.

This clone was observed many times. The CDR3 loop is CASSIAGLSPYEQYF. The CDR3, as DNA: TGTGCCAGCAGTATAGCGGGACTCTCTCCCTACGAGCAGTACTTC. The chain has TRBV27 and TRBJ2-7; 8 bases map to TRBD2. The V gene end was trimmed by 5 bases and the J gene end by 2 bases; junction bases not matched to a gene: 8. Germline CDR1 and CDR2: MNHEY and SMNVEV (reference sequence). CDR3 length equals 15 residues.

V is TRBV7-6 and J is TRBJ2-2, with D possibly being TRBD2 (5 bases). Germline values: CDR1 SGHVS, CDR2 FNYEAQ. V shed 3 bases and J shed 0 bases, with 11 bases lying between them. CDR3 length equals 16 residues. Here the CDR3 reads CASSFSGSANTGELFF. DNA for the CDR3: TGTGCCAGCAGCTTCTCTGGTAGCGCGAACACCGGGGAGCTGTTTTTT. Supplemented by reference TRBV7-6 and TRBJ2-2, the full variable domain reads GAGVSQSPRYKVTKRGQDVALRCDPISGHVSLYWYRQALGQGPEFLTYFNYEAQQDKSGLPNDRFSAERPEGSISTLTIQRTEQRDSAMYRCASSFSGSANTGELFFGEGSRLTVL.

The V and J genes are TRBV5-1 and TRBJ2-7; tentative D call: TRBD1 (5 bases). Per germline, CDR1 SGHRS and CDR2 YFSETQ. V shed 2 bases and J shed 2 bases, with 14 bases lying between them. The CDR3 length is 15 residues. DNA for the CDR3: TGCGCCAGCAGCTTAAACGAAGGGGTGGCCTACGAGCAGTACTTC. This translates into CASSLNEGVAYEQYF.

CDR3 region: CASSPRGLQAGGTGELFF. CDR3 DNA sequence: TGTGCCAGCTCACCACGGGGGCTACAAGCGGGAGGCACCGGGGAGCTGTTTTTT. The chain uses TRBV18 and TRBJ2-2; 9 nucleotides line up with TRBD2. The CDR3 spans 18 residues. The germline gives CDR1 KGHSH, CDR2 LQKENI. V trimming: 1 base; J trimming: 4 bases; junction bases outside the gene matches: 10. Full variable domain (outside the CDR3, taken from reference TRBV18 and TRBJ2-2): NAGVMQNPRHLVRRRGQEARLRCSPMKGHSHVYWYRQLPEEGLKFMVYLQKENIIDESGMPKERFSAEFPKEGPSILRIQQVVRGDSAAYFCASSPRGLQAGGTGELFFGEGSRLTVL.

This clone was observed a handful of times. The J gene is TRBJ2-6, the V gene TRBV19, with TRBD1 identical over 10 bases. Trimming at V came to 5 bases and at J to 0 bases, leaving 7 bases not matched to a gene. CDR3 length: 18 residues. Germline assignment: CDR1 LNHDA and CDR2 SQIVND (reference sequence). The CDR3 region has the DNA TGTGCCAGTAGTTTGACAGGGGGCCTTAGCTCTGGGGCCAACGTCCTGACTTTC. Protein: CASSLTGGLSSGANVLTF.